The entry below gives a single T cell receptor beta chain sequence along with its context. Its target is unknown. The record originates from a study of T cell responses to AZD1222 COVID-19 vaccine. Measured with immunoSEQ multiplex PCR; TCRdb has only the in-frame clones, and not every one. This table holds 120,000 or so clones, more than 75% found once. Notes on the study in general: Clonal diversity was possibly underestimated; the donors were predominantly white British and more often female. Targets within unmutated variant regions were reportedly found for nearly half of spike-specific TCRs.

This CDR3 region has 14 residues. Germline trimming cut 6 bases from V and 1 base from J; bases unmatched to any gene: 5. Germline CDR1 MRHNA, CDR2 SNTAGT. The receptor's source is an adult in good health. The chain couples TRBV6-4 to TRBJ2-7; 8 positions match TRBD1. The source was peripheral blood, collected on day 0 of AZD1222 vaccination. The CDR3 region is CASRVRQGSYEQYF. The CDR3 DNA reads as TGTGCCAGCAGAGTACGACAGGGGTCCTACGAGCAGTACTTC.